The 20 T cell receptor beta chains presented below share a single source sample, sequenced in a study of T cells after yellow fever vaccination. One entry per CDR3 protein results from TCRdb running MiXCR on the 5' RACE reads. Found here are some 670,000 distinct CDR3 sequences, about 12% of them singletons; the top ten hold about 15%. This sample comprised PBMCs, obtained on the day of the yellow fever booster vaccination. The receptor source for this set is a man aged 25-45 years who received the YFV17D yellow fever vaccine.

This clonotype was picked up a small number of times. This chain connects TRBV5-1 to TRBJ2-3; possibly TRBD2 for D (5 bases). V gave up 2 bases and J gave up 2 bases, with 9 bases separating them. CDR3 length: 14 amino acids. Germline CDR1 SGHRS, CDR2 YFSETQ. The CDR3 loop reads CASSFADYTDTQYF. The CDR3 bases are TGCGCCAGCAGCTTCGCAGACTACACAGATACGCAGTATTTT.

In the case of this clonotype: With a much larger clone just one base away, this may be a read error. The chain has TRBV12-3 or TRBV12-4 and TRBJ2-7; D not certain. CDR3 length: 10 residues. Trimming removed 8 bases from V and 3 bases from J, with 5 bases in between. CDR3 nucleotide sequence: TGTGCCAGCCGAAACTACGAGCAGTACTTC. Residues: CASRNYEQYF.

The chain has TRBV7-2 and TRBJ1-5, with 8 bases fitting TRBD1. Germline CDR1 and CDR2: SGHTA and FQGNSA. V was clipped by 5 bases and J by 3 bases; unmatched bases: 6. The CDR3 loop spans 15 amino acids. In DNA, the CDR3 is TGTGCCAGCAGCGGACAGGGAAGGGTCAATCAGCCCCAGCATTTT. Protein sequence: CASSGQGRVNQPQHF.

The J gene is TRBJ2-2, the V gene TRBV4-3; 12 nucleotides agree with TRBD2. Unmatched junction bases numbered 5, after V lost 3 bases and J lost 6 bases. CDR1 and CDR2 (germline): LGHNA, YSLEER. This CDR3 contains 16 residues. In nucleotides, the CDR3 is TGCGCCAGCAGCCACCTGACTAGCGGGAGCTCCGGGGAGCTGTTTTTT. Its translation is CASSHLTSGSSGELFF.

CDR3 sequence: CASSSGTGGSFAYEQYF. The CDR3 DNA follows: TGTGCCAGCAGTTCAGGGACAGGGGGCTCCTTCGCCTACGAGCAGTACTTC. J is TRBJ2-7 and V is TRBV28, with TRBD1 identical over 12 bases. The CDR3 is 17 amino acids. The germline gives CDR1 MDHEN, CDR2 SYDVKM. The V segment lost 4 bases and the J segment 2 bases; nucleotides outside the gene matches: 9.

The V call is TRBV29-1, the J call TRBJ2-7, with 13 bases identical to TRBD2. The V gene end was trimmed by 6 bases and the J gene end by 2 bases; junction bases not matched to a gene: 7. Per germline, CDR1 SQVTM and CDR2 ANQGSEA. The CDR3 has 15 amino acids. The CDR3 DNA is TGCAGCGTCAGACGCACTAGCGGGAGGGCCTACGAGCAGTACTTC. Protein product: CSVRRTSGRAYEQYF.

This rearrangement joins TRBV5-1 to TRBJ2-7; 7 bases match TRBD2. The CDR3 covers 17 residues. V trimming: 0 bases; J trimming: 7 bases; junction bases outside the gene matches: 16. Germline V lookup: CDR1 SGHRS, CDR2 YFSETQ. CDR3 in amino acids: CASSLDPLTSSLGEQYF. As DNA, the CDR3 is TGCGCCAGCAGCTTGGATCCCCTGACTAGCAGCCTGGGAGAGCAGTACTTC.

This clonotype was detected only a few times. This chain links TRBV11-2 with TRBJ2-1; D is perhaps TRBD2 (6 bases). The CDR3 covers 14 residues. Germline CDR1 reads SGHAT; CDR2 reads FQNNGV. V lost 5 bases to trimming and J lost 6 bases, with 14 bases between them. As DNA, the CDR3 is TGTGCCAGCAGCCCGAGAGCGGGCGGCAATGAGCAGTTCTTC. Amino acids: CASSPRAGGNEQFF.

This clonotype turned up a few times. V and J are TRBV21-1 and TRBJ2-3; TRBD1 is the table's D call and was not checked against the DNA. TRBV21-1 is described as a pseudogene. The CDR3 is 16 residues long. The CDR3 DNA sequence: TGTGCCAGCATCTTAGACCGGGACAGGGGGCAAGATACGCAGTATTTT. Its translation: CASILDRDRGQDTQYF.

CDR3 nucleotide sequence: TGCAGTGCTCAAGATAACGCGGCTAATGAAAAACTGTTTTTT. Encoded protein: CSAQDNAANEKLFF. This rearrangement joins TRBV20-1 to TRBJ1-4, with D hard to call. The CDR3 sequence is 14 residues long. Trimming stripped 5 bases from V and 3 bases from J, with 13 bases between. CDR1 is DFQATT and CDR2 is SNEGSKA in the germline V gene (reference sequence).

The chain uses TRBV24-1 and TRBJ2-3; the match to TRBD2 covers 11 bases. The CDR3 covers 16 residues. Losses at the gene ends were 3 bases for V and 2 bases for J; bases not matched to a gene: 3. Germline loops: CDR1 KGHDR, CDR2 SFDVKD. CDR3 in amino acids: CATSDATSGVTDTQYF. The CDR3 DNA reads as TGTGCCACCAGTGATGCGACTAGCGGGGTCACAGATACGCAGTATTTT.

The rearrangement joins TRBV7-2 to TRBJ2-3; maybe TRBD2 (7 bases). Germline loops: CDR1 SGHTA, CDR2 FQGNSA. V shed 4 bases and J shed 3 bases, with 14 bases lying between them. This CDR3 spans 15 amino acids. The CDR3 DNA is TGTGCCAGCAGCTCAAGGGGGGGTCCGACAGATACGCAGTATTTT. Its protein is CASSSRGGPTDTQYF.

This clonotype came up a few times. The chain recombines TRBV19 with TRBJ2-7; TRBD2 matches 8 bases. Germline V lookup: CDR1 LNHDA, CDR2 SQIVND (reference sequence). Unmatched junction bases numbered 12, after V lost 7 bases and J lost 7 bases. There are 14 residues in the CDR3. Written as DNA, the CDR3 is TGTGCCAGTATGCGAAAAGCGGGAGCGGGAGAGCAGTACTTC. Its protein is CASMRKAGAGEQYF. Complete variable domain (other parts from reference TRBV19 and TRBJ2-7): DGGITQSPKYLFRKEGQNVTLSCEQNLNHDAMYWYRQDPGQGLRLIYYSQIVNDFQKGDIAEGYSVSREKKESFPLTVTSAQKNPTAFYLCASMRKAGAGEQYFGPGTRLTVT.

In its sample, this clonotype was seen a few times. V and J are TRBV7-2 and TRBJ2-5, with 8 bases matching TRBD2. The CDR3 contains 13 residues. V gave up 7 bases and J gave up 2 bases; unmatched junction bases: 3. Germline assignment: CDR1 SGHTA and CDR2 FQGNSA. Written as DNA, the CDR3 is TGTGCCAGCAAAGTAGCGGGACAAGAGACCCAGTACTTC. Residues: CASKVAGQETQYF.

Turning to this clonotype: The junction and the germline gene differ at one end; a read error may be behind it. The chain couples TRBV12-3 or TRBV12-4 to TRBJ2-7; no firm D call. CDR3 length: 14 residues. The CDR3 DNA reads TGCGCCAGCAGCTTGCAAGGGATAACCTACGAGCAGTACTTC. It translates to CASSLQGITYEQYF.

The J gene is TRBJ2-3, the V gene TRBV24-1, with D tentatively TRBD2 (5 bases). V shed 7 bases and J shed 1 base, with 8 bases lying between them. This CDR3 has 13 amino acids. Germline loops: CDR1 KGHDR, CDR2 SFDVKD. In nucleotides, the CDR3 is TGTGCCACCAGGGACTTAGGCACAGATACGCAGTATTTT. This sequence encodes CATRDLGTDTQYF.

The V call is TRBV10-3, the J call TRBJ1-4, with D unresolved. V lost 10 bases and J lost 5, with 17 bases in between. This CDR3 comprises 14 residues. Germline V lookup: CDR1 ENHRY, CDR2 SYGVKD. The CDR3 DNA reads TGTGCCACCATGATCGGCGAAAACAATGAAAAACTGTTTTTT. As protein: CATMIGENNEKLFF.

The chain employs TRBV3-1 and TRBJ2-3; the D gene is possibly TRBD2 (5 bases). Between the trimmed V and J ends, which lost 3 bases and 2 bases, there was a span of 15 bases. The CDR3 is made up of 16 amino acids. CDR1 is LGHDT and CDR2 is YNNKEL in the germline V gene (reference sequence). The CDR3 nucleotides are TGTGCCAGCAGCCAGTCCCCAGCGGCTTCCACAGATACGCAGTATTTT. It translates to CASSQSPAASTDTQYF.

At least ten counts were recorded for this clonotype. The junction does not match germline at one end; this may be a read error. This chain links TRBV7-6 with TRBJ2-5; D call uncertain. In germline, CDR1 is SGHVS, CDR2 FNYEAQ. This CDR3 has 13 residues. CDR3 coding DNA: TGTGCCAGCAGCTTAGATTATCCGGCCACTTCGGACTTC. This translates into CASSLDYPATSDF.

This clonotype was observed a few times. CDR3 amino acids: CASSLGAGAFF. The CDR3 DNA follows: TGTGCCAGCAGTTTAGGGGCGGGGGCTTTCTTT. The rearrangement joins TRBV12-3 or TRBV12-4 to TRBJ1-1; D is unclear. This CDR3 region has 11 residues. V lost 1 base and J 11 bases, leaving 8 bases between the germline ends.